What follows is one TCR beta chain and its context. Its antigen remains unknown. The sample originates from a study of OX40 agonist ivuxolimab in advanced cancers. As for the study in general: At 82.7% male, the cohort had a mean age of approximately 64 years, ranging from roughly 23 to 80. Notes on the study in general: The study found that CD8+ T cells averaged more expanded clones than CD4+.

The CDR3 spans 16 residues. V was shortened by 4 bases and J by 4 bases, with 17 bases between the two germline ends. Germline V lookup: CDR1 MNHEY, CDR2 SVGAGI. Using immunoSEQ multiplex PCR, the repertoire was profiled, and TCRdb retains in-frame clones only, with some absent. The sample yields tens of thousands of clones, roughly 90% seen once. Material: CD4+ or CD8+ T cells sorted from blood, obtained in a trial of the OX40 agonist ivuxolimab. The receptor was isolated from an adult with an advanced solid tumor such as melanoma, head and neck, liver or kidney cancer. This sequence joins TRBV6-5 and TRBJ1-5, with unresolved D. The CDR3 coding sequence is TGTGCCAGCAGTTTGACCTTTGTCCCCGGAAATCAGCCCCAGCATTTT. Its translation is CASSLTFVPGNQPQHF.